This TCR beta chain came from a study of T cell repertoires in aging, cancer and after chemotherapy. Study-level information: Chronic lymphocytic leukemia patients on fludarabine- or bendamustine-based regimens gave paired samples before and after chemotherapy. Study-wide results and limits: Untreated cancer patients had significantly lower blood TCR diversity than age-matched healthy donors.

Amplification of TCR beta used genomic DNA extracted from peripheral blood. V was clipped by 5 bases and J by 5 bases; unmatched bases: 7. This CDR3 is built from 15 residues. Looked up from germline, CDR1 is SGHTA and CDR2 is FQGNSA. To note about this clonotype: Antigen: not known.

A mixed TRB-A/B primer pool amplified rearranged TRB by multiplex touch-down PCR. TCRdb reprocessed the multiplex PCR reads via MiXCR and lists one record per CDR3 protein. The sample has roughly 8,600 distinct CDR3 sequences, around 25% seen once; the top ten hold less than 3.5%. This chain joins TRBV7-2 and TRBJ2-2, with 8 bases fitting TRBD1. The clonotype originates from a human donor with a blood cancer. Sequencing was carried out using blood. The CDR3 spells CASSESGGVTGELFF. CDR3 in DNA: TGTGCCAGCAGCGAGTCAGGGGGCGTTACCGGGGAGCTGTTTTTT.